The T cell receptor (beta chain) under discussion was sequenced for a study of T cells after yellow fever vaccination. Findings and caveats of the study: The secondary response was weaker, and its peak arrived faster, on day 5 versus 15.

The CDR3 covers 16 residues. Losses at the gene ends were 0 bases for V and 4 bases for J; bases not matched to a gene: 10. Germline V gives CDR1 DFQATT, CDR2 SNEGSKA (reference sequence). About this clonotype itself: Its antigen is undetermined.

Synthesis of TCR cDNA relied on 5'RACE template switching, which attached a universal primer site and UMIs. A single record per CDR3 protein comes from TCRdb applying MiXCR to the 5' RACE reads. The table lists 240,000 or so distinct CDR3 sequences, about 7% of them singletons. The V gene is TRBV20-1, the J gene TRBJ2-5; 8 bases fit TRBD2. The sample in question was CD4+ T cells sorted from PBMCs, obtained 15 days after the yellow fever booster vaccination. This TCR was sampled from a man aged 25 to 40 who received the YFV17D yellow fever vaccine. The CDR3 DNA reads TGCAGTGCTAGAGATGTAGTGCGGGCGGGGGGAGAGACCCAGTACTTC. This gives the protein CSARDVVRAGGETQYF.